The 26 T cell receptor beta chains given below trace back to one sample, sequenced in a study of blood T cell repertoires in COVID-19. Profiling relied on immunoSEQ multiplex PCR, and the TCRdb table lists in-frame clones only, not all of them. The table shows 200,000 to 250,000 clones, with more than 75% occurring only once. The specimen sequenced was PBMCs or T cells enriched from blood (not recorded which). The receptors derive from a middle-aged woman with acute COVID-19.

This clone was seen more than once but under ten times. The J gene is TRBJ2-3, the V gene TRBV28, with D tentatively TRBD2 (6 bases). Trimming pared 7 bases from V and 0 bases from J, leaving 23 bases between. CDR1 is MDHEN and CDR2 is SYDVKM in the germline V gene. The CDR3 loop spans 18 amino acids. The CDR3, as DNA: TGTGCCAGCACCTCCCATGGGGCGGGAAGGATAAGCACAGATACGCAGTATTTT. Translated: CASTSHGAGRISTDTQYF.

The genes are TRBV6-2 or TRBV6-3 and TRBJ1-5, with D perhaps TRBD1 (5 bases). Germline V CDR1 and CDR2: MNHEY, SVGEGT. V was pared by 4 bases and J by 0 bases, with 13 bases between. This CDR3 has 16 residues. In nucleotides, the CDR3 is TGTGCCAGCAGTTCCGGGGGACGGATTAGCAATCAGCCCCAGCATTTT. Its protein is CASSSGGRISNQPQHF.

CDR3 in DNA: TGCGCCAGCAGCCAGCTAACTAGCGTGAGCACAGATACGCAGTATTTT. Protein: CASSQLTSVSTDTQYF. The gene calls are TRBV4-3 and TRBJ2-3; 7 bases match TRBD2. CDR3 size: 16 residues. CDR1 LGHNA and CDR2 YSLEER come from the germline V gene. With V trimmed by 3 bases and J by 0 bases, 6 bases remained unmatched.

CDR3 nucleotides: TGTGCCAGTAGTATTGAGGGCAGGGGGGATCAGCCCCAGCATTTT. Its translation: CASSIEGRGDQPQHF. The chain uses TRBV19 and TRBJ1-5, with 7 bases fitting TRBD1. The germline V gene encodes CDR1 LNHDA and CDR2 SQIVND (reference sequence). After removal of 3 bases from V and 5 bases from J, the junction contained 7 bases not matched to a gene. CDR3 length equals 15 residues.

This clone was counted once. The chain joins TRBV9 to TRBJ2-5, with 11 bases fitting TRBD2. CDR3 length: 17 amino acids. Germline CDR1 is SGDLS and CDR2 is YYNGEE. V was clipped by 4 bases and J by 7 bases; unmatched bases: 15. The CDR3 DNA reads TGTGCCAGCAGCACGACACCCACTAGCGGGAGAGGAGGGACCCAGTACTTC. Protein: CASSTTPTSGRGGTQYF.

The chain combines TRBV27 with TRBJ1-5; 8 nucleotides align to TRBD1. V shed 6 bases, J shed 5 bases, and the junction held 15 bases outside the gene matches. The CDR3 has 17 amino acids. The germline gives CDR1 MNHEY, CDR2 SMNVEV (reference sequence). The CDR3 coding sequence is TGTGCCAGCAGCAGGACAGGGATCCATGGGGCGGATCAGCCCCAGCATTTT. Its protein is CASSRTGIHGADQPQHF.

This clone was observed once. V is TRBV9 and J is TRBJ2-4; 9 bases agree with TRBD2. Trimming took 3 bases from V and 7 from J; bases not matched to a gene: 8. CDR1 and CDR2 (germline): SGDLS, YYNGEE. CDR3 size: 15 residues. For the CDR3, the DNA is TGTGCCAGCAGCGGCTTAGCGGGGGAGGGGAACATTCAGTACTTC. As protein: CASSGLAGEGNIQYF.

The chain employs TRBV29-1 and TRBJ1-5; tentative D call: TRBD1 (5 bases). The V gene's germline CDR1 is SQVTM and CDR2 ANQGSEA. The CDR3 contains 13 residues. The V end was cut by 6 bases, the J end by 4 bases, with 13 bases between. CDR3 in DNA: TGCAGCGTCGCTCAGGGACTTAATCAGCCCCAGCATTTT. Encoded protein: CSVAQGLNQPQHF.

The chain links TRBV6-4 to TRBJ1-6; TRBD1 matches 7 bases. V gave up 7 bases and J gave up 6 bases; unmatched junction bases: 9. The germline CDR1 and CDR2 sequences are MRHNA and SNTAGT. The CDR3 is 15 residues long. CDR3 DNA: TGTGCCAGCACCAATGGGGGACAGCCTAATTCACCCCTCCACTTT. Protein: CASTNGGQPNSPLHF.

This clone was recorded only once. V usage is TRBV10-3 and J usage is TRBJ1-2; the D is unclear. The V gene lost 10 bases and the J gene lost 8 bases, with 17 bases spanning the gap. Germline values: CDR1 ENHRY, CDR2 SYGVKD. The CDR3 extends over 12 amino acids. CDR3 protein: CATNDNSGGYTF. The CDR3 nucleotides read TGTGCCACCAATGACAATTCGGGGGGCTACACCTTC.

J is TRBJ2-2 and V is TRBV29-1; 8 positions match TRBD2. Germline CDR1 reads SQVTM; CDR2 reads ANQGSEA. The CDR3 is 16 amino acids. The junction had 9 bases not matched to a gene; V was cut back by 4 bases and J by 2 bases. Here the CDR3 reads CSVGSGGARNTGELFF. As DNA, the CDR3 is TGCAGCGTTGGGAGCGGGGGCGCACGCAACACCGGGGAGCTGTTTTTT.

This chain's CDR3 is CASSRTGLEQFF. The CDR3 coding sequence is TGTGCCAGCAGTAGAACCGGACTTGAGCAGTTCTTC. This chain joins TRBV27 and TRBJ2-1; D perhaps matches TRBD2 (5 bases). The CDR3 length is 12 residues. Germline CDR1 MNHEY, CDR2 SMNVEV (reference sequence). V was pared by 5 bases and J by 9 bases, with 11 bases between.

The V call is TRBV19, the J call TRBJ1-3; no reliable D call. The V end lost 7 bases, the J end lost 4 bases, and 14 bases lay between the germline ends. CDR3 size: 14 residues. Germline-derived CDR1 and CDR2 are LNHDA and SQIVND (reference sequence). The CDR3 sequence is CASISPLRGNTIYF. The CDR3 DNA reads TGTGCCAGTATTAGTCCCCTTCGGGGAAACACCATATATTTT.

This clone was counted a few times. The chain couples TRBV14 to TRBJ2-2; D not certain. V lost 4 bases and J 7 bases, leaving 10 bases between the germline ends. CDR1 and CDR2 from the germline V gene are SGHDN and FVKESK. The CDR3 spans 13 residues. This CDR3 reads CASSPRQVGELFF. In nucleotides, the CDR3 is TGTGCCAGCAGCCCCCGACAAGTCGGGGAGCTGTTTTTT.

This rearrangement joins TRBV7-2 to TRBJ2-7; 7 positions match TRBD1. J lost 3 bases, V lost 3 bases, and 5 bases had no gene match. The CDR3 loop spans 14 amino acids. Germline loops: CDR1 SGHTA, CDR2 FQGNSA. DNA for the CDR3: TGTGCCAGCAGCTTGGGACAGTCGCGCTACGAGCAGTACTTC. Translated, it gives CASSLGQSRYEQYF.

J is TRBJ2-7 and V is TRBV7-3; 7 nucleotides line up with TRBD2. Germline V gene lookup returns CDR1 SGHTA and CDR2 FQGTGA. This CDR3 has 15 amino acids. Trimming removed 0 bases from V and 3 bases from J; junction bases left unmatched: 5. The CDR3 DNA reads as TGTGCCAGCAGCTTAACGGCGGGGGATTACTACGAGCAGTACTTC. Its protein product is CASSLTAGDYYEQYF. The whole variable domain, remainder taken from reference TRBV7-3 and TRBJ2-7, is GAGVSQTPSNKVTEKGKYVELRCDPISGHTALYWYRQSLGQGPEFLIYFQGTGAADDSGLPNDRFFAVRPEGSVSTLKIQRTERGDSAVYLCASSLTAGDYYEQYFGPGTRLTVT.

CDR3 loop: CATRRVADSPLHF. CDR3 DNA sequence: TGTGCCACCCGGAGGGTTGCGGATTCACCCCTCCACTTT. V is TRBV6-5 and J is TRBJ1-6; no clear D. V was pared by 10 bases and J by 8 bases, with 15 bases between. This CDR3 is built from 13 residues. Germline V gene sequence: CDR1 MNHEY, CDR2 SVGAGI.

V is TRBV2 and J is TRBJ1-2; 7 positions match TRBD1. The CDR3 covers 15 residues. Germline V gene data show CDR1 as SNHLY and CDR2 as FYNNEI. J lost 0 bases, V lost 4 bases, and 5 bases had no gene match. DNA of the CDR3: TGTGCCAGCAGTGGGGACAGCTCCTCTAACTATGGCTACACCTTC. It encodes CASSGDSSSNYGYTF. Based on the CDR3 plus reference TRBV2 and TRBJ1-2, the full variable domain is EPEVTQTPSHQVTQMGQEVILRCVPISNHLYFYWYRQILGQKVEFLVSFYNNEISEKSEIFDDQFSVERPDGSNFTLKIRSTKLEDSAMYFCASSGDSSSNYGYTFGSGTRLTVV.

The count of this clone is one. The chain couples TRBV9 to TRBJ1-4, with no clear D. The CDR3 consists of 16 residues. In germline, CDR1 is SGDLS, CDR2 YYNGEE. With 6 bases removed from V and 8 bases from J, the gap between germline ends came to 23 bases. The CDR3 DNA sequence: TGTGCCAGCACCCCGTCTTCGTCGAGGTATGAAGAAAAACTGTTTTTT. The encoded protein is CASTPSSSRYEEKLFF.

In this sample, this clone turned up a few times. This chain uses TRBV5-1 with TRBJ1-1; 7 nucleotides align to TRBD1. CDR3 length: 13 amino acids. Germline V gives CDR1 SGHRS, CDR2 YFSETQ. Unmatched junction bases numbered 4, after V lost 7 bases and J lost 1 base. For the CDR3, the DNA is TGCGCCAGCCAGACAGGGTGGAACACTGAAGCTTTCTTT. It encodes CASQTGWNTEAFF.

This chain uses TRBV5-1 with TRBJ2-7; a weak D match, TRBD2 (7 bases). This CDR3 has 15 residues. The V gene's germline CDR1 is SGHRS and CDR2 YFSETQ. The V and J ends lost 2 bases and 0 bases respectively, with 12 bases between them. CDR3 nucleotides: TGCGCCAGCAGCTTAGGGGGGGCGAGCTCCTACGAGCAGTACTTC. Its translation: CASSLGGASSYEQYF.

The CDR3 DNA reads TGTGCCAGCAGTTACTCCAGGGCTGGAAACACCATATATTTT. Its translation is CASSYSRAGNTIYF. The chain joins TRBV6-5 to TRBJ1-3; tentative D call: TRBD1 (5 bases). The germline V gene encodes CDR1 MNHEY and CDR2 SVGAGI. Trimming shortened V by 0 bases and J by 2 bases, and 5 bases separated the two germline ends. The CDR3 length is 14 residues.

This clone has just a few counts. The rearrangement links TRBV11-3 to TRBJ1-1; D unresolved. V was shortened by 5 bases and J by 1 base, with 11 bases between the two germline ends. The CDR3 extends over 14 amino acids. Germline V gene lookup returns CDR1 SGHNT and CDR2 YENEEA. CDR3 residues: CASSSQRGNTEAFF. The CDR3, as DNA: TGTGCCAGCAGCAGCCAACGGGGGAACACTGAAGCTTTCTTT. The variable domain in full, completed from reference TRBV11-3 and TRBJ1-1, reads EAGVVQSPRYKIIEKKQPVAFWCNPISGHNTLYWYLQNLGQGPELLIRYENEEAVDDSQLPKDRFSAERLKGVDSTLKIQPAELGDSAVYLCASSSQRGNTEAFFGQGTRLTVV.

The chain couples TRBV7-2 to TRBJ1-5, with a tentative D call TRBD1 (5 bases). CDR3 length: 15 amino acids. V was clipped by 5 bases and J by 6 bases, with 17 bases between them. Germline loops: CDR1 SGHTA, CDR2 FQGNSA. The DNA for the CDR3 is TGTGCCAGCAGCCCCGGACACTTAACGGTTCAGCCCCAGCATTTT. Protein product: CASSPGHLTVQPQHF.

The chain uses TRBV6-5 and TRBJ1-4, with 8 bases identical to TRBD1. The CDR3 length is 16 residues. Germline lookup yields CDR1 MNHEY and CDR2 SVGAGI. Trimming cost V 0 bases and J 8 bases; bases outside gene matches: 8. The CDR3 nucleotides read TGTGCCAGCAGTTACTCGGGCGCCAGGGGGCGGGAAAAACTGTTTTTT. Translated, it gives CASSYSGARGREKLFF.

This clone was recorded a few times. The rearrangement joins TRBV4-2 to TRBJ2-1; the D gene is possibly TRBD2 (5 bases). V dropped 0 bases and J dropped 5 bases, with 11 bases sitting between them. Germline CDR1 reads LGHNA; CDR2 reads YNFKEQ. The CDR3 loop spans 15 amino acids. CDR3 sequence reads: CASSQDQTSHNEQFF. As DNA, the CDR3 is TGTGCCAGCAGCCAAGACCAAACTAGTCACAATGAGCAGTTCTTC.